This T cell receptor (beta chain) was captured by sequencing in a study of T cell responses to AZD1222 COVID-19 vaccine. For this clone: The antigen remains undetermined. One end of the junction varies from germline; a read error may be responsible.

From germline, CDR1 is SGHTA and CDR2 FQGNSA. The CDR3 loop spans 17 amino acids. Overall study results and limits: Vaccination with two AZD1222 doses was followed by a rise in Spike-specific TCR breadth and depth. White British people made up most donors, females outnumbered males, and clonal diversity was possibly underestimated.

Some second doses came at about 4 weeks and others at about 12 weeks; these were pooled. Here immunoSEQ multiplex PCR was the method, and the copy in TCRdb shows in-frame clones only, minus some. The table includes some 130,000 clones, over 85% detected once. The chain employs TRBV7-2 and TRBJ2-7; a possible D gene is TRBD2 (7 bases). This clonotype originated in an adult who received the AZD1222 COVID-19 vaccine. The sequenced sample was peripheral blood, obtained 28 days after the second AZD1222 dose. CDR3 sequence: CASSRGGGFRGGEQKDF. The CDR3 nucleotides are TGTGCCAGCAGCCGCGGAGGGGGATTCAGGGGAGGGGAACAAAAGGACTTC.